This T cell receptor beta chain comes out of a study of blood T cell repertoires in COVID-19. Study context: Material from acute and convalescent COVID-19 was sourced from the United States, Italy and Spain.

Some clones are missing from TCRdb's copy, which holds only in-frame ones; the method was immunoSEQ multiplex PCR. Seen here are tens of thousands of clones, 85% to 90% observed once, and the top ten hold 2.6%. The CDR3 length is 15 residues. V dropped 6 bases and J dropped 2; count of bases not matched to a gene: 7. CDR1 is SNHLY and CDR2 is FYNNEI in the germline V gene. Sample: peripheral blood. This TCR came from an elderly woman with COVID-19, enrolled during active disease. V usage is TRBV2 and J usage is TRBJ2-7; TRBD1 matches 10 bases. CDR3 amino acids: CASRIRQGAAYEQYF. Written as DNA, the CDR3 is TGTGCCAGCAGAATCCGACAGGGGGCAGCCTACGAGCAGTACTTC.